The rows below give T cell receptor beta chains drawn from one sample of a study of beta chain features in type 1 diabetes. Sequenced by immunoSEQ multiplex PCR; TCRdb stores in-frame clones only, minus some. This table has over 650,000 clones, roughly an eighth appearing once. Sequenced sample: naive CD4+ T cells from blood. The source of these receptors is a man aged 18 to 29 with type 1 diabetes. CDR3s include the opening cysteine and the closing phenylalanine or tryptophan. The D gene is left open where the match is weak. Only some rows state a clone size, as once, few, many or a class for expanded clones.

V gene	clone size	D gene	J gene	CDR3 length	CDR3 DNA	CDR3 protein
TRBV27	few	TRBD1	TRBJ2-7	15	TGTGCCAGCAGTTTAGGGGTACAGGGGGCATACGAGCAGTACTTC	CASSLGVQGAYEQYF
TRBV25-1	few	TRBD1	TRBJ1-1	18	TGTGCCAGCAGTAAAGGGGACCGGGGGACAGGGTACGACACTGAAGCTTTCTTT	CASSKGDRGTGYDTEAFF
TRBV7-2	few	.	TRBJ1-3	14	TGTGCCAGCAGCTTGTGGACAACTGGAAACACCATATATTTT	CASSLWTTGNTIYF
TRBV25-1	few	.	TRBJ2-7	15	TGTGCCAGCAGTGAGTCGGGGGGCAAACCCTACGAGCAGTACTTC	CASSESGGKPYEQYF
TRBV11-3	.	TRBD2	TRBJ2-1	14	TGTGCCAGCAGCCGTAGCGGGAGAGGCTATGAGCAGTTCTTC	CASSRSGRGYEQFF
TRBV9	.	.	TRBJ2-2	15	TGTGCCAGCAGCGCGAGACCGCAGAACACCGGGGAGCTGTTTTTT	CASSARPQNTGELFF
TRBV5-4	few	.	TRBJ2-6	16	TGTGCCAGCAGCCCTCTACAGGGTAGGGGGGCCAACGTCCTGACTTTC	CASSPLQGRGANVLTF
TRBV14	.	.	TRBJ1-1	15	TGTGCCAGCAGCCAAGTTTATACGGGACACCTTGAAGCTTTCTTT	CASSQVYTGHLEAFF
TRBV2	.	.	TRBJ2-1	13	TGTGCCAGCATTCCCGTTTGGGCCCATGAGCAGTTCTTC	CASIPVWAHEQFF
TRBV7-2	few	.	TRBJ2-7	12	TGTGCCAGCAGCTTAGTACCCCCCGAGCAGTACTTC	CASSLVPPEQYF
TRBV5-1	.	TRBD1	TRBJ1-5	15	TGCGCCAGCAGCCCAGGAACAGGGGGCAATCAGCCCCAGCATTTT	CASSPGTGGNQPQHF
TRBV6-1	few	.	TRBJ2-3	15	TGTGCCAGCAGTCCCCTAGCTCCTAGCACAGATACGCAGTATTTT	CASSPLAPSTDTQYF
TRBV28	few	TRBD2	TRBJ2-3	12	TGTGCCAGCGTGGGACTAGTAGATACGCAGTATTTT	CASVGLVDTQYF
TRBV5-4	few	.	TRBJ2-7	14	TGTGCCAGCAGCCAAGACCCTGGACCCTACGAGCAGTACTTC	CASSQDPGPYEQYF
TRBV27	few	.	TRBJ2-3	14	TGTGCCAGCACCCCCGGGACTTTCACAGATACGCAGTATTTT	CASTPGTFTDTQYF
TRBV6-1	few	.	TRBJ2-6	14	TGTGCCAGCAGTCGGGGAGCGGGGGCCAACGTCCTGACTTTC	CASSRGAGANVLTF
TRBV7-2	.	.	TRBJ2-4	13	TGTGCCAGCAGCCCTGATGGCGGAAACATTCAGTACTTC	CASSPDGGNIQYF
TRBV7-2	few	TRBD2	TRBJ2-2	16	TGTGCCAGCAGCTCTCAAGCGGGAGCGAACACCGGGGAGCTGTTTTTT	CASSSQAGANTGELFF
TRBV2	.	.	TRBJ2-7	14	TGTGCCAGCAGAGGATCGTTTTTGGCCTACGAGCAGTACTTC	CASRGSFLAYEQYF
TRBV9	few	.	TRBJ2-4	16	TGTGCCAGCAGCGTAGATGGGCATCTAGCCAAAAACATTCAGTACTTC	CASSVDGHLAKNIQYF
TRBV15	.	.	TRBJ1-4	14	TGTGCCACCAGCAGTCACAGGGAAAATGAAAAACTGTTTTTT	CATSSHRENEKLFF
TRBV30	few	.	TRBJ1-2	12	TGTGCCTGGAGTGCCCCGTTAGGAGGCTACACCTTC	CAWSAPLGGYTF
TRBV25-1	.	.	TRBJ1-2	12	TGTGCCAGCAGGGGGCTTGGGGCTGGCTACACCTTC	CASRGLGAGYTF
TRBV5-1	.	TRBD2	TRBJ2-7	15	TGCGCCAGCAGCACCGAGACTAGCGGGGCCTACGAGCAGTACTTC	CASSTETSGAYEQYF
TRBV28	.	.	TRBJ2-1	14	TGTGCCAGCAGTTTTAGAGGGGCGGTCAATGAGCAGTTCTTC	CASSFRGAVNEQFF
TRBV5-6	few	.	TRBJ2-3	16	TGTGCCAGCAGCTCCCTTGGCGGGCCTAGCACAGATACGCAGTATTTT	CASSSLGGPSTDTQYF
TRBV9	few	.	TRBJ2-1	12	TGTGCCAGCAGCTCCTCCGGGGAAAGGCAGTTCTTC	CASSSSGERQFF
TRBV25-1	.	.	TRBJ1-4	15	TGTGCCAGCAGTAAAGGTTACACAACTAATGAAAAACTGTTTTTT	CASSKGYTTNEKLFF
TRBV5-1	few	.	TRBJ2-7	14	TGCGCCAGCAGCTTGGTTGGCAGTTCTTCCGAGCAGTACTTC	CASSLVGSSSEQYF
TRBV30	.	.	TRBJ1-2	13	TGTGCCTGGAGTGTCTCCCCGTTCAGTGGCTACACCTTC	CAWSVSPFSGYTF
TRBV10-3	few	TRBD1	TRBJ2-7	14	TGTGCCATCAGCGGCAGGGGGCCGGGAGACGAGCAGTACTTC	CAISGRGPGDEQYF
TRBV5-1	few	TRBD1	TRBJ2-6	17	TGCGCCAGCAGCTTGGAGGGACAGGGGGCCGGGGCCAACGTCCTGACTTTC	CASSLEGQGAGANVLTF
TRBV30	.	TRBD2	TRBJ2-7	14	TGTGCCTGGAGAACGACGGGAGGCTCCTACGAGCAGTACTTC	CAWRTTGGSYEQYF
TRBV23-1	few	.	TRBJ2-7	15	TGCGCCAGCAGTCACCTAAGATACGATGACTACGAGCAGTACTTC	CASSHLRYDDYEQYF
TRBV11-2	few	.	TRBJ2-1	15	TGTGCCAGCAGCTTAGAGACTAGCTCCTACAATGAGCAGTTCTTC	CASSLETSSYNEQFF
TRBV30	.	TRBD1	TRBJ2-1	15	TGTGCCTGGAGTGCCCGGGACAGGGGATACAATGAGCAGTTCTTC	CAWSARDRGYNEQFF
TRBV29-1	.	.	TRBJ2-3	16	TGCAGCGTTAACTTCCGGGCCCTGATATACACAGATACGCAGTATTTT	CSVNFRALIYTDTQYF
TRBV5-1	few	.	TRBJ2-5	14	TGCGCCAGCAGTTCCTCAGGGGCCCAAGAGACCCAGTACTTC	CASSSSGAQETQYF
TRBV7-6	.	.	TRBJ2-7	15	TGTGCCAGCAGCCCGGTGGACAGGTCAGGAGGGGAGCAGTACTTC	CASSPVDRSGGEQYF
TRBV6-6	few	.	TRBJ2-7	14	TGTGCCAGCAGACCGCAAACAGGGATTTACGAGCAGTACTTC	CASRPQTGIYEQYF